This T cell receptor beta chain was recovered during a study of blood T cell repertoires in COVID-19 (dated by TCRdb to 2020 to 2022). The study in broad terms: For ImmuneRACE Cohort 3, a participant was defined as recovered based on two consecutive negative NP/OP PCR tests, clearance by a healthcare professional, or resolution of symptoms. Sample metadata almost always included a de-identified subject ID, COVID-19 status, age in years and sex. The prospective study material was composed of cDNA or gDNA derived from T cells, B-cell-depleted T cells, or PBMCs. The samples were drawn from the first 160 participants of the ongoing ImmuneRACE study and from 1,254 subjects provided by 6 global collaborators. Where available, HLA class I and class II types were taken from metadata supplied by the sample provider and were not determined by assay-based typing. The repertoires were released in a freely available public database meant as a resource for research on the immune response to SARS-CoV-2. The collaborator samples originated in the United States, Italy and Spain and spanned the acute and convalescent phases of COVID-19. Subjects who had been exposed to COVID-19, were actively infected with it, or had recovered from it provided the deeply sampled blood TCRbeta repertoires that made up the dataset. Overall study outcomes, separate from this receptor: The amount of clinical and demographic metadata varied by source and participant and was provided uncurated.

In the prospective study, participants were about 18 to 95 years old, resided in 24 geographic areas of the United States, and were enrolled through a virtual design. In the prospective study, participants were assigned to cohorts based on the clinical history participants reported in a screening survey and a study questionnaire. Mobile phlebotomists in the prospective study collected whole blood, serum and a nasopharyngeal or oropharyngeal swab from every participant. Prospective study participants could optionally give additional blood draws and questionnaires over an approximately 2-month period. Before DNA extraction, prospective study blood samples were shipped either frozen or at room temperature. On this clone itself: Its antigen remains undetermined. No much larger clonotype is one base removed from it; base qualities were not supplied.

The immunoSEQ Assay, a bias-controlled multiplex PCR, was used to amplify TCRbeta CDR3 regions from genomic DNA. In the original analysis: Nucleated cell counts per sample were estimated from amplification of reference gene primers within the assay. Sequence reads were collapsed and filtered to measure the absolute abundance of every unique TCRbeta CDR3 rearrangement. For each sample, productive Simpson clonality was calculated as the square root of Simpson's diversity index over productive rearrangements. What TCRdb holds here is the immuneACCESS table cut down to in-frame rearrangements. Part of the clones is not present; checked against another copy, under half of the missing clones reflect an unresolved V gene, and the others are unexplained. The D gene and trimming were derived from the DNA, and the V and J assignments and clone size from that table. Counted in this sample were more than 300,000 clones; more than 75% of them appeared once. The ten largest account for approximately 1.8% of the sample.

Sequences SGHTA (CDR1) and FQGTGA (CDR2) are obtained from the germline V gene. From the cysteine up to the phenylalanine, the CDR3 has a length of 16 residues. The only DNA kept is the CDR3, 48 bases in frame from the first base. V is trimmed back by 1 base and J by 3 bases, and the junction contains 4 bases that no gene match accounts for. This sequence uses TRBV7-3 and TRBJ2-1; TRBD2 fits 9 bases in the junction. Material: PBMCs or T cells enriched from blood (not recorded which). This sequence originates from a middle-aged man in a cohort exposed to, infected with or recovered from COVID-19 (not recorded which). Here is the DNA: TGTGCCAGCAGCTTAAGCGGGAGGGCCGTCTACAATGAGCAGTTCTTC. Its protein reads: CASSLSGRAVYNEQFF.